The rows below give T cell receptor beta chains drawn from one sample of a study of T cell changes during pregnancy in multiple sclerosis. Profiling relied on immunoSEQ multiplex PCR, and the TCRdb table lists in-frame clones only, not all of them. The top ten hold around 0.78% of the sample, which has around 45,000 clones, roughly nine tenths seen once. Sequenced material: CD4+ T cells from peripheral blood mononuclear cells, taken before pregnancy. The source of these receptors is a female donor with multiple sclerosis, enrolled in a pregnancy study. Both conserved end residues are part of each CDR3. The order of the fields is clone size, J gene, V gene, D gene, CDR3 protein, CDR3 DNA. A D gene is named only where the DNA matches it firmly. The size of a clone is reported for some rows only, either as once, few or many, or as a class for expanded clones.

>once|TRBJ2-2|TRBV19|-
CASRTVTSGELFF
TGTGCCAGTAGGACAGTCACGTCCGGGGAGCTGTTTTTT
>-|TRBJ2-1|TRBV5-5|-
CASSLAESYNEQFF
TGTGCCAGCAGCTTGGCCGAGTCGTACAATGAGCAGTTCTTC
>-|TRBJ2-3|TRBV7-6|TRBD1
CASSLGTGGRADTQYF
TGTGCCAGCAGCTTAGGGACAGGGGGCAGGGCAGATACGCAGTATTTT
>-|TRBJ1-2|TRBV15|-
CATSRIGDSNYGYTF
TGTGCCACCAGCAGAATCGGCGACTCCAACTATGGCTACACCTTC
>-|TRBJ2-1|TRBV5-4|-
CASSLEQGRGYEQFF
TGTGCCAGCAGCTTGGAACAGGGCCGAGGCTATGAGCAGTTCTTC
>-|TRBJ1-2|TRBV11-2|-
CASSWGGYGYTF
TGTGCCAGCAGCTGGGGCGGCTATGGCTACACCTTC
>-|TRBJ1-2|TRBV9|TRBD1
CASSYQRSLGQGAPYYGYTF
TGTGCCAGCAGCTACCAACGCAGCTTGGGACAGGGGGCGCCCTATTATGGCTACACCTTC
>-|TRBJ1-1|TRBV7-6|TRBD1
CASSSGTGEAFF
TGTGCCAGCAGCTCCGGGACAGGAGAAGCTTTCTTT
>-|TRBJ2-1|TRBV10-3|TRBD2
CAIGLAGVYNEQFF
TGTGCCATTGGACTAGCGGGGGTCTACAATGAGCAGTTCTTC
>-|TRBJ1-5|TRBV7-2|-
CASSSTGNQPQHF
TGTGCCAGCAGCTCCACAGGGAATCAGCCCCAGCATTTT
>-|TRBJ2-3|TRBV7-3|-
CASSLGRGRQEPSTDTQYF
TGTGCCAGCAGCTTAGGGCGGGGTCGGCAGGAGCCTAGCACAGATACGCAGTATTTT
>-|TRBJ1-1|TRBV7-3|-
CASSPSLNIGTEAFF
TGTGCCAGCAGCCCGTCCCTTAACATTGGCACTGAAGCTTTCTTT
>-|TRBJ2-3|TRBV9|-
CASSVRLVISTDTQYF
TGTGCCAGCAGCGTCAGACTAGTCATTAGCACAGATACGCAGTATTTT
>-|TRBJ2-7|TRBV5-1|TRBD1
CASTHGDSSYEQYF
TGCGCCAGCACCCACGGGGACAGCTCCTACGAGCAGTACTTC
>-|TRBJ2-5|TRBV15|TRBD2
CATLAGGGYGAQYF
TGTGCCACCCTAGCCGGGGGGGGCTATGGGGCCCAGTACTTC
>-|TRBJ2-3|TRBV7-2|TRBD1
CASSPRQGWTDTQYF
TGTGCCAGCAGCCCTAGACAGGGGTGGACAGATACGCAGTATTTT
>-|TRBJ1-2|TRBV10-3|TRBD1
CASDRGYGYTF
TGTGCCAGCGACAGGGGCTATGGCTACACCTTC
>-|TRBJ1-2|TRBV5-4|-
CASSRPGDYGYTF
TGTGCCAGCAGCCGGCCGGGGGACTATGGCTACACCTTC
>-|TRBJ1-2|TRBV7-2|-
CASGREAPTNYGYTF
TGTGCCAGCGGTCGAGAGGCCCCTACTAACTATGGCTACACCTTC
>-|TRBJ2-3|TRBV28|-
CASSSSGSYTDTQYF
TGTGCCAGCAGTTCCTCCGGTTCGTACACAGATACGCAGTATTTT
>-|TRBJ2-1|TRBV6-5|-
CASSYETAYNEQFF
TGTGCCAGCAGTTACGAGACTGCCTACAATGAGCAGTTCTTC
>-|TRBJ2-3|TRBV5-4|TRBD2
CASSLAVAAGGLDTQYF
TGTGCCAGCAGCTTGGCAGTGGCTGCGGGGGGGCTAGATACGCAGTATTTT
>-|TRBJ2-5|TRBV6-6|-
CASSRRDGETQYF
TGTGCCAGCAGTCGACGGGATGGAGAGACCCAGTACTTC
>few|TRBJ1-4|TRBV11-2|-
CASSLDLGRGTNEKLFF
TGTGCCAGCAGCTTAGATCTTGGTCGGGGTACTAATGAAAAACTGTTTTTT
>-|TRBJ2-3|TRBV6-5|-
CASSLLGGATDTQYF
TGTGCCAGCAGTCTCCTGGGTGGGGCCACAGATACGCAGTATTTT
>-|TRBJ1-3|TRBV9|-
CASSVAPVSSGNTIYF
TGTGCCAGCAGCGTAGCCCCAGTAAGCTCTGGAAACACCATATATTTT
>-|TRBJ1-1|TRBV7-2|-
CASSLAGRVNTEAFF
TGTGCCAGCAGCTTAGCGGGGAGGGTGAACACTGAAGCTTTCTTT
>once|TRBJ2-7|TRBV29-1|TRBD2
CSVVGLAGRNEQYF
TGCAGCGTGGTGGGACTAGCGGGGCGCAACGAGCAGTACTTC
>-|TRBJ1-3|TRBV28|-
CASTFNRHLGNTIYF
TGTGCCAGCACCTTTAACAGGCACCTGGGAAACACCATATATTTT
>-|TRBJ1-4|TRBV7-8|-
CASSLDSFPNEKLFF
TGTGCCAGCAGCTTGGACAGCTTCCCTAATGAAAAACTGTTTTTT
>-|TRBJ2-1|TRBV11-1|TRBD1
CASSHRGQADEQFF
TGTGCCAGCAGCCACCGGGGACAGGCGGATGAGCAGTTCTTC
>-|TRBJ2-1|TRBV4-3|TRBD2
CASSQEITGGYLYNEQFF
TGCGCCAGCAGCCAAGAGATAACGGGGGGGTATCTCTACAATGAGCAGTTCTTC
>-|TRBJ2-5|TRBV7-3|-
CASSFSNQETQYF
TGTGCCAGCAGCTTTTCCAACCAAGAGACCCAGTACTTC
>-|TRBJ1-4|TRBV4-3|TRBD1
CASSWTDRGANEKLFF
TGCGCCAGCAGCTGGACGGACAGGGGAGCTAATGAAAAACTGTTTTTT
>-|TRBJ2-3|TRBV9|TRBD2
CASNGGGTDTQYF
TGTGCCAGCAACGGGGGAGGGACAGATACGCAGTATTTT
>-|TRBJ2-3|TRBV7-3|TRBD2
CASSLVSGGANTDTQYF
TGTGCCAGCAGTTTGGTTAGCGGGGGAGCCAACACAGATACGCAGTATTTT
>-|TRBJ1-1|TRBV7-2|-
CASSTPVLTEAFF
TGTGCCAGCAGCACCCCGGTTCTCACTGAAGCTTTCTTT
>-|TRBJ2-7|TRBV2|-
CASSITGALLYEQYF
TGTGCCAGCAGCATAACAGGTGCCCTCCTCTACGAGCAGTACTTC
>-|TRBJ2-2|TRBV5-1|TRBD2
CASSLLAGDNTGELFF
TGCGCCAGCAGCTTGCTAGCGGGGGATAACACCGGGGAGCTGTTTTTT
>-|TRBJ1-1|TRBV6-4|-
CASSEQWNTEAFF
TGTGCCAGCAGTGAACAGTGGAACACTGAAGCTTTCTTT
>few|TRBJ1-2|TRBV6-1|-
CASSAFYGYTF
TGTGCCAGCAGTGCCTTCTATGGCTACACCTTC
>-|TRBJ1-2|TRBV7-6|TRBD1
CASSSSPGQGAGYGYTF
TGTGCCAGCAGCTCCTCTCCGGGACAGGGGGCTGGCTATGGCTACACCTTC
>-|TRBJ2-1|TRBV7-3|TRBD1
CASSSSPGQGAINEQFF
TGTGCCAGCAGCTCATCCCCGGGACAGGGGGCGATCAATGAGCAGTTCTTC
>-|TRBJ1-2|TRBV19|TRBD1
CASMLQGNYGYTF
TGTGCCAGCATGCTACAGGGGAACTATGGCTACACCTTC
>-|TRBJ2-6|TRBV6-5|-
CASSYTDTGANVLTF
TGTGCCAGCAGTTACACAGATACTGGGGCCAACGTCCTGACTTTC
>few|TRBJ2-2|TRBV5-5|TRBD1
CASSQTGNPGELFF
TGTGCCAGCAGCCAGACAGGGAACCCCGGGGAGCTGTTTTTT